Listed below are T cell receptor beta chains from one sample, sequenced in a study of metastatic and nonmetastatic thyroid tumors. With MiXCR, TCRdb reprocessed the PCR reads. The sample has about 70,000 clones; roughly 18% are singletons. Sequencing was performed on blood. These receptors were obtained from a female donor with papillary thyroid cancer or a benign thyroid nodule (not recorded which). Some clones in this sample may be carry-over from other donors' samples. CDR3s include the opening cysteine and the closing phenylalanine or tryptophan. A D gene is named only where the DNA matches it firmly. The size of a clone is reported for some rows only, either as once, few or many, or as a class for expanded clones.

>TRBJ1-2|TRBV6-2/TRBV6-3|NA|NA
CASSYTGTRGYTF
TGTGCCAGCAGTTACACAGGGACTCGCGGCTACACCTTC
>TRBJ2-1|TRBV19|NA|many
CASSIRVAEQFF
TGTGCCAGTAGTATAAGGGTGGCTGAGCAGTTCTTC
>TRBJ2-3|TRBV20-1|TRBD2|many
CSAREAGDGTDTQYF
TGCAGTGCTAGAGAAGCGGGGGACGGCACAGATACGCAGTATTTT
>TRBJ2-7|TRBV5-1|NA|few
CASSFYPRRGSYEQYF
TGCGCCAGCAGCTTTTACCCCCGTCGAGGCTCCTACGAGCAGTACTTC
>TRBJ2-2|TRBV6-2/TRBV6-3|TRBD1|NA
CASSTGPGGSTGELFF
TGTGCCAGCAGTACAGGGCCAGGGGGCAGCACCGGGGAGCTGTTTTTT
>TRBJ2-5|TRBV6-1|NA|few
CASSDRGLKAQYF
TGTGCCAGCAGTGACCGGGGCTTAAAGGCCCAGTACTTC
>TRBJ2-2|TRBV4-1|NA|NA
CASSQDLGGPVDLFF
TGCGCCAGCAGCCAAGATCTCGGGGGCCCCGTGGATCTGTTTTTT
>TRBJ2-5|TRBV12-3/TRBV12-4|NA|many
CASSLSQGGETQYF
TGTGCCAGCAGTTTGTCGCAGGGGGGAGAGACCCAGTACTTC
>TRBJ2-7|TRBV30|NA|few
CAWTTGHEPGEQYF
TGTGCCTGGACCACTGGACATGAGCCGGGAGAGCAGTACTTC
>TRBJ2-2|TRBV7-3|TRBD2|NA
CASSPEGLAGAGELFF
TGTGCCAGCAGCCCCGAGGGACTAGCGGGAGCCGGGGAGCTGTTTTTT
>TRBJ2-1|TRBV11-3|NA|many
CASSRTDATYNEQFF
TGTGCCAGCAGCCGGACAGATGCTACCTACAATGAGCAGTTCTTC
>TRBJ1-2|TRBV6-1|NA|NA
CASIPGPGYYGYTF
TGTGCCAGCATACCCGGGCCTGGCTACTATGGCTACACCTTC
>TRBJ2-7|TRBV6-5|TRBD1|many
CASSYPGQGGYEQYF
TGTGCCAGCAGTTATCCAGGACAGGGGGGGTACGAGCAGTACTTC
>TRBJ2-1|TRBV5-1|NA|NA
CGSNGGTPYPFF
TGCGGGAGCAATGGCGGGACCCCCTATCCGTTCTTC
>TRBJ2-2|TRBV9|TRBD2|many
CASGSSGVHANTGELFF
TGTGCCAGCGGGTCTAGCGGGGTTCACGCGAACACCGGGGAGCTGTTTTTT
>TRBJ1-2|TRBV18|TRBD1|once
CASSPQRGTGGGYTF
TGTGCCAGCTCACCACAGAGGGGGACAGGTGGTGGCTACACCTTC
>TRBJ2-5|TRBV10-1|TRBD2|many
CASSESTRLAGGPQYF
TGCGCCAGCAGTGAGTCGACTCGACTAGCGGGAGGCCCCCAGTACTTC
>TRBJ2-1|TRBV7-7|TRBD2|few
CASSSGLAGGSYNEQFF
TGTGCTAGCAGCTCGGGACTAGCGGGAGGCTCCTACAATGAGCAGTTCTTC
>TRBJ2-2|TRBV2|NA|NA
CASSGVVGSHPGELFF
TGTGCCAGCAGTGGGGTTGTCGGGAGCCATCCCGGGGAGCTGTTTTTT
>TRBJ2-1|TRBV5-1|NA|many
CASSSGTHDEQFF
TGCGCCAGCAGCTCCGGGACCCACGATGAGCAGTTCTTC
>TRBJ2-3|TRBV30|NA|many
CAWYTPFTDTQYF
TGTGCCTGGTATACACCTTTCACAGATACGCAGTATTTT
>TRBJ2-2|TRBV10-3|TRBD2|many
CAISAGTSGRSAGELFF
TGTGCCATCAGCGCCGGGACTAGCGGGAGGTCGGCCGGGGAGCTGTTTTTT
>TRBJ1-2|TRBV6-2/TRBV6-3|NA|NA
CASSYSMILSRRGEDYGYTF
TGTGCCAGCAGTTACTCGATGATTTTATCCCGAAGGGGCGAGGACTATGGCTACACCTTC
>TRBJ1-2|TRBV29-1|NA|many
CSALASSIYGYTF
TGCAGCGCCCTCGCCAGCAGCATCTATGGCTACACCTTC
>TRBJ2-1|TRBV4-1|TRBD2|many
CASSQEGGLVYNEQFF
TGCGCCAGCAGCCAAGAGGGTGGACTAGTTTACAATGAGCAGTTCTTC
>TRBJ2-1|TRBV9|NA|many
CASSVDLVQGNEQFF
TGTGCCAGCAGCGTAGACCTAGTTCAAGGCAATGAGCAGTTCTTC
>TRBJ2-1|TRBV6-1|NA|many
CASSEGTRSRNEQFF
TGTGCCAGCAGTGAAGGGACCCGTTCGCGGAATGAGCAGTTCTTC
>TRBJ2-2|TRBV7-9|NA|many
CASSLAGELFF
TGTGCCAGCAGCTTGGCCGGGGAGCTGTTTTTT
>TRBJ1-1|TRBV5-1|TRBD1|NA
CASSRERGQGAEAFF
TGCGCCAGCAGCCGAGAAAGAGGACAGGGCGCTGAAGCTTTCTTT
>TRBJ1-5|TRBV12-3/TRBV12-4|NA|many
CASSLYGNQPQHF
TGTGCCAGCAGTTTATATGGAAATCAGCCCCAGCATTTT
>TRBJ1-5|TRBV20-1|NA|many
CSATGGNQPQHF
TGCAGTGCTACAGGGGGCAATCAGCCCCAGCATTTT
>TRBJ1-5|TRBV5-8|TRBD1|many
CASSLTTGENQPQHF
TGTGCCAGCAGCCTAACGACAGGGGAGAATCAGCCCCAGCATTTT
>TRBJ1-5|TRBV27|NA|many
CASSFAGDRSNQPQHF
TGTGCCAGCAGTTTTGCAGGGGATCGAAGCAATCAGCCCCAGCATTTT
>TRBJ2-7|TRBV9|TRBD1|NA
CASSLRTGPPYEQYF
TGTGCCAGCAGCCTGCGGACAGGGCCACCTTACGAGCAGTACTTC
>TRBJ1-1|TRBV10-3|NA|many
CAISGGDTEAFF
TGTGCCATCAGTGGGGGGGACACTGAAGCTTTCTTT
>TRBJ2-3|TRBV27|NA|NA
CASSTRERTWGPDTQYF
TGTGCCAGCAGTACTAGGGAGCGGACATGGGGTCCAGATACGCAGTATTTT
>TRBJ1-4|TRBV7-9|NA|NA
CASSLPGLANEKLFF
TGTGCCAGCAGCTTACCAGGGTTGGCTAATGAAAAACTGTTTTTT
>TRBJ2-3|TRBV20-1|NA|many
CSADTIGGSTDTQYF
TGCAGTGCGGACACGATTGGGGGTAGCACAGATACGCAGTATTTT
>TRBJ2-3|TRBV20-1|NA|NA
CSGDGGVERTDTQYF
TGCAGTGGTGACGGCGGGGTCGAACGTACAGATACGCAGTATTTT
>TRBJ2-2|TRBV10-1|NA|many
CASSESGRVYTGELFF
TGCGCCAGCAGTGAGTCGGGCAGGGTGTATACCGGGGAGCTGTTTTTT
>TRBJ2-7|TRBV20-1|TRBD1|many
CSAPGTGGVEQYF
TGCAGTGCTCCGGGGACAGGGGGCGTTGAGCAGTACTTC
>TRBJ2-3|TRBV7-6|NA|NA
CASRQGTTDTQYF
TGTGCCAGCAGACAGGGAACCACAGATACGCAGTATTTT
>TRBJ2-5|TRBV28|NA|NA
CASRGHGRSGETQYF
TGTGCCAGCAGAGGACACGGCCGGTCCGGGGAGACCCAGTACTTC
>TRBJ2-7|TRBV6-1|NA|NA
CASDRDYEQYF
TGTGCCAGCGACAGAGACTACGAGCAGTACTTC
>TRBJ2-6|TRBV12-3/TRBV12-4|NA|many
CASSDSAASGANVLTF
TGTGCCAGCAGTGATAGCGCCGCCTCTGGGGCCAACGTCCTGACTTTC
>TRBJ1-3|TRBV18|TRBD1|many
CASSPQGQGGRNTIYF
TGTGCCAGCTCACCGCAGGGACAGGGGGGAAGAAACACCATATATTTT
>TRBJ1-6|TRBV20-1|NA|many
CSAREQTSISPLHF
TGCAGTGCTAGGGAACAGACCTCAATTTCACCCCTCCACTTT
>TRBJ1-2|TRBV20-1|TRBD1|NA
CSASWGDRGIGYTF
TGCAGTGCTAGTTGGGGGGACAGGGGGATTGGCTACACCTTC
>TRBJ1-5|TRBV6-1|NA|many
CASSATGRGNQPQHF
TGTGCCAGCAGTGCAACAGGGAGGGGAAATCAGCCCCAGCATTTT
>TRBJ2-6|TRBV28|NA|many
CASSLEPGANVLTF
TGTGCCAGCAGTTTAGAACCCGGGGCCAACGTCCTGACTTTC
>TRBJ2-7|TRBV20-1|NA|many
CSARDGGQHTTYEQYF
TGCAGTGCTAGAGATGGAGGACAACACACCACCTACGAGCAGTACTTC
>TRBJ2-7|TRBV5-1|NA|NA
CASSLSPGNPYEQYF
TGCGCCAGCAGCTTGTCCCCAGGGAACCCCTACGAGCAGTACTTC
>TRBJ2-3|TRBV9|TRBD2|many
CASSVRIAGGSDTQYF
TGTGCCAGCAGCGTCAGGATAGCGGGAGGGTCAGATACGCAGTATTTT
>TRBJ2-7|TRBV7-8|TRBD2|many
CASSLGSGTTYEQYF
TGTGCCAGCAGCTTAGGTAGCGGGACCACCTACGAGCAGTACTTC